The 21 T cell receptor beta chains given below trace back to one sample, sequenced in a study of breast tumors, draining lymph nodes, adjacent tissues. Samples came from axillary lymph nodes draining the breast cancer. A single record per CDR3 protein comes from TCRdb applying MiXCR to the multiplex PCR reads. The sample shows 150,000 to 200,000 distinct CDR3 sequences, roughly 30% of them seen only once. Sequencing was done on a sample of axillary lymph node tissue. These receptors came from a female donor with breast cancer. Some clones in this sample may be carry-over from other donors' samples.

As regards this clonotype: The junction differs from germline at one of its ends, possibly a read error. V usage is TRBV4-1 and J usage is TRBJ1-6, with a possible D match to TRBD1 (5 bases). Germline CDR1 is MGHRA and CDR2 is YSYEKL. There are 16 residues in the CDR3. The CDR3 protein is CASSQDPAGYNSPLHF. The CDR3 DNA sequence: TGCGCCAGCAGCCAAGATCCGGCAGGGTACAATTCACCCCTCCATTTT.

Notes on this clonotype: This could be a read error, since a much larger clone is one nucleotide away. In this CDR3 the conserved last residue, phenylalanine or tryptophan, is missing, so a read error is likely. The rearrangement joins TRBV7-9 to TRBJ2-1; 8 bases are shared with TRBD1. V lost 5 bases and J lost 9; bases outside the gene matches: 9. The germline V gene has CDR1 SEHNR and CDR2 FQNEAQ (reference sequence). The CDR3 length is 14 residues. The chain's CDR3 is CASSPRDRFGEQFL. CDR3 coding DNA: TGTGCCAGCAGCCCCCGGGACAGGTTCGGTGAGCAGTTCCTC.

This clonotype was detected only a few times. A single base separates this from a much larger clone, so it may be a read error. V and J are TRBV5-5 and TRBJ1-5, with D maybe TRBD1 (5 bases). Trimming left V 5 bases short and J 6 bases short, with 12 bases between. This CDR3 has 13 residues. Germline CDR1 is SGHKS and CDR2 is YYEKEE (reference sequence). The CDR3 DNA follows: TGTGCCAGCAGTTGGGGCAGGGCTCAGCCCCAGCATTTT. It yields the protein CASSWGRAQPQHF.

In this sample, this clonotype turned up many times. The gene calls are TRBV14 and TRBJ2-6, with D possibly being TRBD1 (5 bases). Germline assignment: CDR1 SGHDN and CDR2 FVKESK. The CDR3 has 13 residues. V was trimmed by 6 bases and J by 3 bases, leaving 6 bases between them. The CDR3 DNA sequence: TGTGCCAGCAGTCAGGGTGGGGCCAACGTCCTGACTTTC. It translates to CASSQGGANVLTF.

This clonotype was recorded at least ten times. J is TRBJ2-1 and V is TRBV7-2, with 10 positions matching TRBD1. J lost 7 bases, V lost 1 base, and 1 base had no gene match. The CDR3 sequence is 14 residues long. Germline loops: CDR1 SGHTA, CDR2 FQGNSA. The CDR3 nucleotides are TGTGCCAGCAGCTTAGGGGACAGGGGTAATGAGCAGTTCTTC. Translated: CASSLGDRGNEQFF.

This clonotype was counted many times. The chain combines TRBV10-3 with TRBJ2-1; D gene ambiguous. V lost 5 bases and J lost 0, with 11 bases in between. The CDR3 contains 15 residues. Looked up from germline, CDR1 is ENHRY and CDR2 is SYGVKD. The chain's CDR3 is CAISPQPSSYNEQFF. CDR3 coding DNA: TGTGCCATCAGTCCACAACCGAGCTCCTACAATGAGCAGTTCTTC.

In its sample, this clonotype was seen many times. This chain links TRBV12-3 or TRBV12-4 with TRBJ1-5, with D possibly TRBD1 on 6 matching bases. This CDR3 comprises 16 residues. V lost 6 bases and J 5 bases, leaving 20 bases between the germline ends. Written as DNA, the CDR3 is TGTGCCAGCAGCCTGAGTATGGGGGCGGGAGATCAGCCCCAGCATTTT. Protein sequence: CASSLSMGAGDQPQHF.

The rearrangement uses TRBV6-1 and TRBJ1-2; D is uncertain. V lost 8 bases and J lost 8, with 12 bases in between. CDR1 and CDR2 from the germline V gene are MNHNS and SASEGT. The CDR3 has 11 amino acids. CDR3 residues: CASYANGGYTF. The DNA for the CDR3 is TGTGCCAGCTATGCTAACGGAGGCTACACCTTC.

V is TRBV20-1 and J is TRBJ2-5; D unresolved. Germline assignment: CDR1 DFQATT and CDR2 SNEGSKA (reference sequence). The CDR3 has 12 residues. V was cut by 0 bases and J by 4 bases, with 6 bases left in between. The CDR3 DNA reads as TGCAGTGCTAGAGAGGGCGGAGAGACCCAGTACTTC. Its protein is CSAREGGETQYF.

This clonotype occurred once. J is TRBJ1-5 and V is TRBV10-3; weak D call: TRBD1 (5 bases). The CDR3 runs 15 residues. From germline, CDR1 is ENHRY and CDR2 SYGVKD. Trimming removed 6 bases from V and 4 bases from J, with 16 bases in between. Here the CDR3 DNA reads TGTGCCATCAGCACAGCCGGGACGGATAATCAGCCCCAGCATTTT. It translates to CAISTAGTDNQPQHF.

This clonotype appeared many times. CDR3 loop: CSARDIQLGGEQYF. CDR3 nucleotide sequence: TGCAGTGCTAGAGATATCCAACTCGGCGGGGAGCAGTACTTC. J is TRBJ2-7 and V is TRBV20-1; tentative D call: TRBD2 (5 bases). The CDR3 length is 14 residues. V lost 0 bases to trimming and J lost 7 bases, with 16 bases between them. Germline values: CDR1 DFQATT, CDR2 SNEGSKA (reference sequence).

This clonotype was observed a handful of times. The chain joins TRBV6-5 to TRBJ2-7, with 8 bases lining up with TRBD1. CDR1 and CDR2 (germline): MNHEY, SVGAGI. The CDR3 sequence is 14 residues long. The ends lost 7 bases at V and 0 bases at J; junction bases unmatched: 5. CDR3 nucleotides: TGTGCCAGCACCTTACAGGGGGGCTCCTACGAGCAGTACTTC. Its protein is CASTLQGGSYEQYF.

This clonotype came up many times. The chain uses TRBV20-1 and TRBJ2-6, with D tentatively TRBD1 or TRBD2 (7 bases each). This CDR3 has 17 residues. Germline CDR1 DFQATT, CDR2 SNEGSKA (reference sequence). The V and J ends lost 2 bases and 0 bases respectively, with 14 bases between them. The CDR3 DNA sequence: TGCAGTGCTAGACAGGGGGGGGGCCCCTCTGGGGCCAACGTCCTGACTTTC. Its translation is CSARQGGGPSGANVLTF.

Only a few counts were recorded for this clonotype. The CDR3 is CASSLARTAWDTEAFF. For the CDR3, the DNA is TGTGCCAGCAGTTTAGCCAGGACAGCCTGGGACACTGAAGCTTTCTTT. The chain carries TRBV12-3 or TRBV12-4 and TRBJ1-1, with a weak D call TRBD1 (6 bases). The CDR3 contains 16 residues. Between the trimmed V and J ends, which lost 0 bases and 3 bases, there was a span of 14 bases.

This clonotype was observed at least ten times. The genes are TRBV7-2 and TRBJ1-6; TRBD1 agrees at 7 bases. V gave up 5 bases and J gave up 10 bases; unmatched junction bases: 14. The CDR3 totals 16 residues. Germline loops: CDR1 SGHTA, CDR2 FQGNSA. The chain's CDR3 is CASSPRNRGTGSPLHF. The CDR3 DNA is TGTGCCAGCAGCCCCAGAAACAGGGGTACAGGGTCACCCCTCCACTTT.

This clonotype was counted many times. The chain has TRBV7-3 and TRBJ2-6; TRBD2 aligns across 7 bases. V gave up 2 bases and J gave up 0 bases; unmatched junction bases: 4. This CDR3 spans 17 amino acids. CDR1 is SGHTA, CDR2 FQGTGA, per germline. CDR3 sequence reads: CASSLQAGPSGANVLTF. The CDR3, as DNA: TGTGCCAGCAGCTTACAAGCGGGACCCTCTGGGGCCAACGTCCTGACTTTC.

The chain recombines TRBV6-1 with TRBJ1-3; D is perhaps TRBD1 (6 bases). Germline lookup yields CDR1 MNHNS and CDR2 SASEGT. V was clipped by 4 bases and J by 4 bases, with 14 bases between them. The CDR3 totals 15 residues. The CDR3 sequence is CASSALRGQGNTIYF. The CDR3 nucleotides are TGTGCCAGCAGTGCCCTCAGGGGCCAGGGAAACACCATATATTTT.

In regard to this clonotype: Germline is not matched at one junction end, which may reflect a read error. J is TRBJ2-6 and V is TRBV20-1; D may match TRBD1 or TRBD2 (5 bases each). Germline V CDR1 and CDR2: DFQATT, SNEGSKA (reference sequence). The CDR3 length is 13 residues. The CDR3 sequence: CSASLVGANALTF. The CDR3 nucleotides are TGCAGTGCTAGCTTAGTCGGGGCTAACGCCCTGACTTTC.

This clonotype was observed a few times. The CDR3 spells CSVEEGWNTEAFF. In DNA, the CDR3 is TGCAGCGTTGAAGAGGGATGGAACACTGAAGCTTTCTTT. The V and J genes are TRBV29-1 and TRBJ1-1, with D uncertain. The germline CDR1 and CDR2 sequences are SQVTM and ANQGSEA. The CDR3 consists of 13 residues. Trimming pared 0 bases from V and 1 base from J, leaving 6 bases between. Combining the CDR3 with reference TRBV29-1 and TRBJ1-1 gives the whole variable domain SAVISQKPSRDICQRGTSLTIQCQVDSQVTMMFWYRQQPGQSLTLIATANQGSEATYESGFVIDKFPISRPNLTFSTLTVSNMSPEDSSIYLCSVEEGWNTEAFFGQGTRLTVV.

Of note for this clonotype: It may be a read error: a sequence one base away is much more abundant. The chain couples TRBV7-8 to TRBJ2-5, with 8 nucleotides matching TRBD2. The CDR3 has 15 residues. Germline CDR1 is SGHVS and CDR2 is FQNEAQ. The CDR3: CASSLNGRAGETRYF. CDR3 coding DNA: TGTGCCAGCAGCTTAAACGGGAGGGCCGGGGAGACCCGGTACTTC.

V is TRBV7-3 and J is TRBJ2-3, with 9 bases lining up with TRBD2. Germline lookup yields CDR1 SGHTA and CDR2 FQGTGA. The CDR3 runs to 14 residues. The J segment lost 4 bases and the V segment lost 5 bases, leaving 4 bases of the junction unmatched. The CDR3 is CASSQAGGADTQYF. CDR3 coding DNA: TGTGCCAGCAGCCAGGCGGGGGGGGCAGATACGCAGTATTTT.